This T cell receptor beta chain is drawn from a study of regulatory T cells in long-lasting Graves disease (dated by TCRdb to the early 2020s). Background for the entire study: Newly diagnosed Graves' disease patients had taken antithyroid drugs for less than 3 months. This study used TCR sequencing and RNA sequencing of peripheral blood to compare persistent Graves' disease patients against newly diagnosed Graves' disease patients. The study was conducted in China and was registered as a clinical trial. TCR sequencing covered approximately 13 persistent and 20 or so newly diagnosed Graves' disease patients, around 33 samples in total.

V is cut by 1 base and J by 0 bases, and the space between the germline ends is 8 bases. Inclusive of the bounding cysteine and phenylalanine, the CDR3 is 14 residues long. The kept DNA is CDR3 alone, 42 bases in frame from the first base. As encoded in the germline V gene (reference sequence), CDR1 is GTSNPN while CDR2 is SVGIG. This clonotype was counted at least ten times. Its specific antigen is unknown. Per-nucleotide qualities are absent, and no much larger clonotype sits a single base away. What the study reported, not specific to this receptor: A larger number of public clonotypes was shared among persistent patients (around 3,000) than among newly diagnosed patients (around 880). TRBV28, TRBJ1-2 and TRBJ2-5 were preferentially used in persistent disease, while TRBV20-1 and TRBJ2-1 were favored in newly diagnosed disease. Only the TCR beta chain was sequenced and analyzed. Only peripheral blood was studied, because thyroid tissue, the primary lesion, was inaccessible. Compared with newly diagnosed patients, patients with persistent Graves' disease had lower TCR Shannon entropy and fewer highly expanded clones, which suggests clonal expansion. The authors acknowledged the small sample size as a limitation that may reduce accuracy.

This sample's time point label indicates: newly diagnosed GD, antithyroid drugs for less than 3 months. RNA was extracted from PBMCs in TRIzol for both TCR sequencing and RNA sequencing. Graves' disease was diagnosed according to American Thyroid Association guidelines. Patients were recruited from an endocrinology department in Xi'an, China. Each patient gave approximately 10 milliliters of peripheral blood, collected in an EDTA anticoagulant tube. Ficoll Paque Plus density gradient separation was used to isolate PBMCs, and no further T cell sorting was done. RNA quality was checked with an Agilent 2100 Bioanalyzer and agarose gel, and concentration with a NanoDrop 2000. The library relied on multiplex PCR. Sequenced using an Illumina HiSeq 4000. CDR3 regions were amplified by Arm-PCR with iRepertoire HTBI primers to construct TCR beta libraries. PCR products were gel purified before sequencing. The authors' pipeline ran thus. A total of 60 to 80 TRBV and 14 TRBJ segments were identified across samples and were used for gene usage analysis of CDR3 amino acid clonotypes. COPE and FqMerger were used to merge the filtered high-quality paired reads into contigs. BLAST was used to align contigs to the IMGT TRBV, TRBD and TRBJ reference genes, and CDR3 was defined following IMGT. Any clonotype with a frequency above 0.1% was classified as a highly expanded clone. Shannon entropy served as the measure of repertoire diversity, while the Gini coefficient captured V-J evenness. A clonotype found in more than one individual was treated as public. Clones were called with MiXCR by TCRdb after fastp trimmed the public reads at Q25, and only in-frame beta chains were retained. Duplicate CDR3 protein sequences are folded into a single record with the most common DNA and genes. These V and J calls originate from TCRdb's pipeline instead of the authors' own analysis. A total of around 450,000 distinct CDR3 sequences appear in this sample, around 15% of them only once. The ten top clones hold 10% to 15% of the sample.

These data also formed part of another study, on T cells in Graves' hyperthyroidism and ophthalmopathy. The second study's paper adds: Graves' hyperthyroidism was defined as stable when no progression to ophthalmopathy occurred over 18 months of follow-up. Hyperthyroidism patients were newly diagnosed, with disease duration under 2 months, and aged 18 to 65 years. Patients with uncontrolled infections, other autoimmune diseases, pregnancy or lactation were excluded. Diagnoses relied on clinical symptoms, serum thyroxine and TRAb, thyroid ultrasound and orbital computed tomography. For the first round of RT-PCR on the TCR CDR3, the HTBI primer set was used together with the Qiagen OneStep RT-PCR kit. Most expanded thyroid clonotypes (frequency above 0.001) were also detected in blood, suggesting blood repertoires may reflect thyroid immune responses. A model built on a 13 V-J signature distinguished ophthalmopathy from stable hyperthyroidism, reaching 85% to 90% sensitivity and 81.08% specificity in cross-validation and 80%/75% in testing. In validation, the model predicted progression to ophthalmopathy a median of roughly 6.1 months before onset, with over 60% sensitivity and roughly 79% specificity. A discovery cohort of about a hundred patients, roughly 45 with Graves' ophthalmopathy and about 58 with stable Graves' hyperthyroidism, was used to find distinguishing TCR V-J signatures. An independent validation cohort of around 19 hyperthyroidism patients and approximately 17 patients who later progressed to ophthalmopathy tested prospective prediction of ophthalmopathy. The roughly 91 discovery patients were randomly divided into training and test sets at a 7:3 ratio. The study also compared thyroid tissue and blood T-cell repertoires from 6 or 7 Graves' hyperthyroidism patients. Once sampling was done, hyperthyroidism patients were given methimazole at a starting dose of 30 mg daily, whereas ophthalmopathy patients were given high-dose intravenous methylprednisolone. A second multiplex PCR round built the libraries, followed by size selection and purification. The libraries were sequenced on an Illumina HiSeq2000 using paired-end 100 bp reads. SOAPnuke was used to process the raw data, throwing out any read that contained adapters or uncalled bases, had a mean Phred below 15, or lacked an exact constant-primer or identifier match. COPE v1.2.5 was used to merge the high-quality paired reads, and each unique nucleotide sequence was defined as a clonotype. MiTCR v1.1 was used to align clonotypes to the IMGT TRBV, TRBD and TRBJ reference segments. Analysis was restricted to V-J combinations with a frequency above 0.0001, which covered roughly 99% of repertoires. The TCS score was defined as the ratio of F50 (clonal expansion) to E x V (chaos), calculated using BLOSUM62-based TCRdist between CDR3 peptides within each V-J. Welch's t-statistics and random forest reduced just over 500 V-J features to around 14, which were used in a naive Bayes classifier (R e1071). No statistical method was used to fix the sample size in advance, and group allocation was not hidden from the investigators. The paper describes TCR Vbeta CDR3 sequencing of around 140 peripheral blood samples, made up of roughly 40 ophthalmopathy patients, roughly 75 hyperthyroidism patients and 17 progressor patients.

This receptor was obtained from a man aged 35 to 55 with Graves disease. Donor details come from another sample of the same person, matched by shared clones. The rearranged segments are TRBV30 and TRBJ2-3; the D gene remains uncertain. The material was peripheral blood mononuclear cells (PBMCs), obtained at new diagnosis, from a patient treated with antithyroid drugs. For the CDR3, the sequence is CAWSGLGSTDTQYF. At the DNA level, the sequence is TGTGCCTGGAGTGGTCTTGGAAGCACAGATACGCAGTATTTT.